What follows are 6 T cell receptor beta chains derived from one specimen sequenced in a study of blood T cell repertoires in COVID-19. Libraries were prepared by immunoSEQ multiplex PCR; TCRdb keeps only in-frame clonotypes and omits some of them. Of hundreds of thousands of clones listed, about 80% are singletons. The sequencing input was PBMCs or T cells enriched from blood (not recorded which). The origin of the receptors is a woman aged 40 to 55 who had been exposed to COVID-19.

The chain has TRBV4-2 and TRBJ1-1, with D possibly matching TRBD1 (6 bases). The germline CDR1 and CDR2 sequences are LGHNA and YNFKEQ. Trimming shortened V by 0 bases and J by 3 bases, and 20 bases separated the two germline ends. This CDR3 is built from 18 residues. The CDR3, as DNA: TGTGCCAGCAGCCAAGATTTTGGGGGCCCAGGGTACGACACTGAAGCTTTCTTT. Translation gives CASSQDFGGPGYDTEAFF.

This chain links TRBV5-1 with TRBJ2-7; 8 bases map to TRBD1. Germline CDR1 is SGHRS and CDR2 is YFSETQ. The CDR3 loop spans 15 amino acids. The J segment lost 4 bases and the V segment lost 0 bases, leaving 6 bases of the junction unmatched. The CDR3 nucleotides are TGCGCCAGCAGCTTGGCTGCAGGGGGCTGGTACGAGCAGTACTTC. Protein sequence: CASSLAAGGWYEQYF.

The gene calls are TRBV3-1 (or the pseudogene TRBV3-2) and TRBJ2-1; D call uncertain. Deletions cut 0 bases from V and 3 bases from J, with 9 bases between. This CDR3 has 15 amino acids. The V gene's germline CDR1 is LGHDT and CDR2 YNNKEL (reference sequence). CDR3 DNA sequence: TGTGCCAGCAGCCAAGAGAGTAGTATCTACAATGAGCAGTTCTTC. This encodes CASSQESSIYNEQFF.

This chain uses TRBV6-5 with TRBJ2-1, with 9 nucleotides matching TRBD2. The ends lost 6 bases at V and 8 bases at J; junction bases unmatched: 11. This CDR3 is built from 15 residues. The germline gives CDR1 MNHEY, CDR2 SVGAGI. CDR3: CASRTGTSPNYEQFF. In nucleotides, the CDR3 is TGTGCCAGCAGGACCGGGACTAGCCCGAACTATGAGCAGTTCTTC.

This rearrangement joins TRBV3-1 (or the pseudogene TRBV3-2) to TRBJ1-5, with D uncertain. Germline values: CDR1 LGHDT, CDR2 YNNKEL (reference sequence). The CDR3 extends over 14 amino acids. Trimming pared 4 bases from V and 3 bases from J, leaving 10 bases between. The CDR3 loop is CASSRSRLNQPQHF. DNA for the CDR3: TGTGCCAGCAGCCGAAGCAGACTCAATCAGCCCCAGCATTTT.

The table lists this clone with a few counts. The chain uses TRBV19 and TRBJ1-1; D is possibly TRBD1 (5 bases). Germline V CDR1 and CDR2: LNHDA, SQIVND (reference sequence). V gave up 2 bases and J gave up 5 bases, with 12 bases separating them. The CDR3 length is 14 residues. CDR3 protein: CASSIQGSLTEAFF. The CDR3 DNA reads as TGTGCCAGTAGTATACAGGGTAGTTTGACTGAAGCTTTCTTT.